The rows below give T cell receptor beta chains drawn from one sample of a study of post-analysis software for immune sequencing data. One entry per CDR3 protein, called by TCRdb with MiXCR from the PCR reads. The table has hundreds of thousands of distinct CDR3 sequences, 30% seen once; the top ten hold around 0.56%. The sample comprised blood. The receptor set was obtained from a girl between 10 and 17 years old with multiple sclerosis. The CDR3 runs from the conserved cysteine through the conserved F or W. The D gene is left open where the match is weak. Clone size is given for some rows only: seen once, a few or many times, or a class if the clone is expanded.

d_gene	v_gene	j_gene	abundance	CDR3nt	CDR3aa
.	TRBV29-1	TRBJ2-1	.	TGCAGCGTTGAAGGGGAGGAGGGTGCGAGCTCCTACAATGAGCAGTTCTTC	CSVEGEEGASSYNEQFF
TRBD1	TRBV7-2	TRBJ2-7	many	TGTGCCAGCAGCTTGGACAGGCCCTACGAGCAGTACTTC	CASSLDRPYEQYF
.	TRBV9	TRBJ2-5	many	TGTGCCAGCAGCCAGACCCTGGATGAGACCCAGTACTTC	CASSQTLDETQYF
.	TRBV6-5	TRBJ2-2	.	TGTGCCAGCAGTTGGGGCGGGGGCTGGGAGCTGTTTTTT	CASSWGGGWELFF
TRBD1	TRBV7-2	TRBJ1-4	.	TGTGCCAGCAGCGACTCGACAGGGGGCGGTGAAAAACTGTTTTTT	CASSDSTGGGEKLFF
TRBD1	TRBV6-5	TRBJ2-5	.	TGTGCCAGCATCCAGCGGACAGGGGCCGAGACCCAGTACTTC	CASIQRTGAETQYF
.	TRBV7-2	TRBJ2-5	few	TGTGCCAGCCAGGGTTTTTTGGTCCAAGAGACCCAGTACTTC	CASQGFLVQETQYF
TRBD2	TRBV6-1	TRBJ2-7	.	TGTGCCAGCATTCTCGGACTAGCGGGTTACGAGCAGTACTTC	CASILGLAGYEQYF
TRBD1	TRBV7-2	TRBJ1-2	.	TGTGCCAGCAGTTTGACCGGGACAGGGGGCTCCAGCTATGGCTACACCTTC	CASSLTGTGGSSYGYTF
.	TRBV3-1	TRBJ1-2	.	TGTGCCAGCAGCCAAGATCCCCAACAGGCGGGCTACACCTTC	CASSQDPQQAGYTF
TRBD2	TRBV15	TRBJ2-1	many	TGTGCCACCAGCAGGACTAGCGGGGGGCAAGACAATGAGCAGTTCTTC	CATSRTSGGQDNEQFF
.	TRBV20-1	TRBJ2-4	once	TGCAGTGCTAGAGGGTGGAGGGCGGGTCTAGTCAAAAACATTCAGTACTTC	CSARGWRAGLVKNIQYF
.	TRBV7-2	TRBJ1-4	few	TGTGCCAGCAGCAACCATGGTGAAAAACTGTTTTTT	CASSNHGEKLFF
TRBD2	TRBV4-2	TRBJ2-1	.	TGTGCCGGCAGCCAAGATGCGGGGGGGCTTAATGAGCAGTTCTTC	CAGSQDAGGLNEQFF
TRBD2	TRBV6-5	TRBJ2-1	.	TGTGCCAGCAGTTCCCTAACTAGCGGGGATTACAATGAGCAGTTCTTC	CASSSLTSGDYNEQFF
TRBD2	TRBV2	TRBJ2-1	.	TGTGCCAGCAGTGGAGGCGGGAGGCCGGTTGAGCAGTTCTTC	CASSGGGRPVEQFF
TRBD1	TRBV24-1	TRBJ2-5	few	TGTGCCACCAGGGGACAGGTACAAGAGACCCAGTACTTC	CATRGQVQETQYF
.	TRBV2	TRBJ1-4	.	TGTGCCAGCAGGACGGATGAGGGGCCGGGAGGAAAACTGTTTTTT	CASRTDEGPGGKLFF
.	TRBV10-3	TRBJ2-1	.	TGTGCCATCAGTAACCTTGCGGGATTCTCCTACAATGAGCAGTTCTTC	CAISNLAGFSYNEQFF
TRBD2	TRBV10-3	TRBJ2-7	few	TGTGCCATCACCCGGGACCGGGGGGGCGACGAGCAGTACTTC	CAITRDRGGDEQYF
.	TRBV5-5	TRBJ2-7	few	TGTGCCAGCAGCGGGGGGATTGAGGGCGAGCAGTACTTC	CASSGGIEGEQYF
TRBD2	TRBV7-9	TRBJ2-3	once	TGTGCCAGCAGCGACCGGACTAGCTCAGATACGCAGTATTTT	CASSDRTSSDTQYF
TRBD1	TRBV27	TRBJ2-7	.	TGTGCCAGCAGATTCAACAGGGGCTACGAGCAGTACTTC	CASRFNRGYEQYF
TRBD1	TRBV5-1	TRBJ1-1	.	TGCGCCAGCAGCTTGCGACAGGGTTACACTGAAGCTTTCTTT	CASSLRQGYTEAFF
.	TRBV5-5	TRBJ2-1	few	TGTGCCAGCAGCCTGAAAGGGGTAACCTACAATGAGCAGTTCTTC	CASSLKGVTYNEQFF
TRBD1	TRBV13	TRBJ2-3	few	TGTGCCAGCAGCCCAAGGAGGCCAGGGACAGGGCCAGATACGCAGTATTTT	CASSPRRPGTGPDTQYF
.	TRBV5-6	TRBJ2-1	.	TGTGCCAGCAGCCCAAGAGCCTGGACTGGCGGAGCCTACAATGAGCAGTTCTTC	CASSPRAWTGGAYNEQFF
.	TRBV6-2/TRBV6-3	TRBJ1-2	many	TGTGCCAGCAACGACCTCCAGGATGGCTACACCTTC	CASNDLQDGYTF
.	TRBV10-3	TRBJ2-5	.	TGTGCCATCAGTGAGAACTTAGAGACCCAGTACTTC	CAISENLETQYF